This T cell receptor beta chain was captured by sequencing in a study of shared clonotypes between healthy human individuals. Study in general: Per donor, CD8 memory used one plate, CD8 naive used two, CD4 memory used three and CD4 naive used three. Study-wide findings and caveats: A handful of donors shared 4.5% to 6.5% of their naive CD4 clonotypes.

V lost 4 bases and J lost 0, with 12 bases in between. The CDR3 extends over 16 amino acids. Germline V gene sequence: CDR1 LNHNV, CDR2 YYDKDF (reference sequence). Each subset's genomic DNA was split evenly across several immunoSEQ plates. TCRdb keeps only in-frame clones here, not all; method: immunoSEQ multiplex PCR. The sample carries some 630,000 clones, about 96% recorded once. CD45RO-negative CD8 cells positively selected for CCR7 made up the naive population, which excluded terminally differentiated effector memory CD45RA+ cells. A remark on this clone: The antigen is not known.

The chain uses TRBV15 and TRBJ1-4, with D uncertain. The sequencing input was naive CD8+ T cells sorted from blood. This receptor was obtained from a woman in her twenties or thirties in good health. As DNA, the CDR3 is TGTGCCACCAGCACCAGTGAAGTTGCAACTAATGAAAAACTGTTTTTT. Amino acids: CATSTSEVATNEKLFF. Using reference TRBV15 and TRBJ1-4 for the parts outside the CDR3, the full variable domain is DAMVIQNPRYQVTQFGKPVTLSCSQTLNHNVMYWYQQKSSQAPKLLFHYYDKDFNNEADTPDNFQSRRPNTSFCFLDIRSPGLGDTAMYLCATSTSEVATNEKLFFGSGTQLSVL.